This T cell receptor beta chain appears in the sequencing data of a study of cytomegalovirus exposure and HLA in healthy donors. Overall study findings and caveats: Reported results showed that the classifier diagnosed cytomegalovirus status with high specificity and sensitivity. Under in vitro conditions, a few CMV-associated chains were confirmed as specific for CMV antigens. The tendency of first-cohort TCR clusters to co-occur in the 120 validation repertoires was the finding of a later analysis. Researchers counted 180 or so TCR beta chains as cytomegalovirus-associated.

Germline CDR1 reads GTSNPN; CDR2 reads SVGIG (reference sequence). The V end lost 2 bases, the J end lost 4 bases, and 11 bases lay between the germline ends. The CDR3 extends over 13 amino acids. Clones were sequenced by immunoSEQ multiplex PCR, and TCRdb holds only the in-frame ones, with some missing. Of some 170,000 clones in the sample, roughly nine tenths were seen once. Of note for this clone: Its target is unknown.

This chain links TRBV30 with TRBJ2-5, with D perhaps matching TRBD1 or TRBD2 (5 bases each). The specimen was PBMCs. This TCR was recovered from a man aged 30 to 39 in good health and CMV-seropositive. The CDR3: CAWSPGSSETQYF. The CDR3 nucleotides read TGTGCCTGGAGTCCAGGGAGTTCAGAGACCCAGTACTTC.